The entry below describes one T cell receptor beta chain. This CDR3 is 15 amino acids long. Trimming removed 1 base from V and 6 bases from J; junction bases left unmatched: 5. Per germline, CDR1 SGHTA and CDR2 FQGNSA. The sample is drawn from a study of PD-1 blockade in classical Hodgkin lymphoma. Sequencing was performed with immunoSEQ multiplex PCR; in TCRdb, only in-frame clones are kept and a portion is missing. This table holds 100,000 to 130,000 clones, 89% found once. Relapse after autologous stem cell transplantation occurred in every patient, and brentuximab vedotin exposure varied. This sample comprised peripheral blood mononuclear cells (PBMCs), obtained before the second cycle of nivolumab. This sequence was found in a human donor with classical Hodgkin lymphoma. The V call is TRBV7-2, the J call TRBJ2-1; 8 bases line up with TRBD1. CDR3 DNA: TGTGCCAGCAGCTTAGAGACAGGGACAGGCAATGAGCAGTTCTTC. This encodes CASSLETGTGNEQFF.